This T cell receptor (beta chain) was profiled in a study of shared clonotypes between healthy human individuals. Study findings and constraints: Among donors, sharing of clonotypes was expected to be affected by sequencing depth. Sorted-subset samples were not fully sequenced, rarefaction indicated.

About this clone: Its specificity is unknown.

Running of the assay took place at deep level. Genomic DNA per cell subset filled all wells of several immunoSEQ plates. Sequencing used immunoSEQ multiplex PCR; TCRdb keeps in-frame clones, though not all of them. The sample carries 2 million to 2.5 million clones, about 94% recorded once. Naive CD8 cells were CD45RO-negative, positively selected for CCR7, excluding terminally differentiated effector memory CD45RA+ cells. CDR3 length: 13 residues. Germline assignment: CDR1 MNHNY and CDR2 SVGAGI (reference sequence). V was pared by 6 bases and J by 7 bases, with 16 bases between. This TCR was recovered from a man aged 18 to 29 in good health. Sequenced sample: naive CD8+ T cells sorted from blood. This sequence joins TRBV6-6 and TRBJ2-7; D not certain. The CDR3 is CASSIGSQQEQYF. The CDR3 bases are TGTGCCAGCAGCATCGGTAGTCAGCAGGAGCAGTACTTC.